The 16 T cell receptor beta chains given below trace back to one sample, sequenced in a study of T cell responses to AZD1222 COVID-19 vaccine. TCRdb's table, derived via immunoSEQ multiplex PCR, lists solely in-frame clones and lacks some. The top ten clones hold approximately 3.1% of a sample with approximately 130,000 clones, 93% of them seen once. This sample comprised peripheral blood, obtained on day 0 of AZD1222 vaccination. All receptors come from an adult in good health.

Note on this clone: One junction end does not reproduce the germline sequence, and a read error may be involved. CDR3: CASSLGQGVGF. As DNA, the CDR3 is TGTGCCAGCAGCCTCGGACAGGGCGTGGGATTT. The chain recombines TRBV12-3 or TRBV12-4 with TRBJ2-3, with 8 bases matching TRBD1. The CDR3 totals 11 residues.

The chain uses TRBV28 and TRBJ1-6, with D perhaps TRBD1 (6 bases). Trimming removed 8 bases from V and 0 bases from J, with 17 bases in between. The V gene's germline CDR1 is MDHEN and CDR2 SYDVKM. CDR3 size: 17 residues. The CDR3 DNA sequence: TGTGCCAGCTATCGGGACACCGCTAGCTCCTATAATTCACCCCTCCACTTT. Its protein product is CASYRDTASSYNSPLHF. Drawing the rest from reference TRBV28 and TRBJ1-6, the complete variable domain is DVKVTQSSRYLVKRTGEKVFLECVQDMDHENMFWYRQDPGLGLRLIYFSYDVKMKEKGDIPEGYSVSREKKERFSLILESASTNQTSMYLCASYRDTASSYNSPLHFGNGTRLTVT.

This sequence joins TRBV28 and TRBJ2-7; a possible D gene is TRBD1 (7 bases). Trimming removed 2 bases from V and 6 bases from J, with 14 bases in between. Germline CDR1 and CDR2: MDHEN and SYDVKM. The CDR3 totals 14 residues. The CDR3 nucleotides read TGTGCCAGCAGTTTAGGGAGGACAGGAGGCGAGCAGTACTTC. The encoded protein is CASSLGRTGGEQYF.

This chain joins TRBV6-6 and TRBJ1-1; 9 nucleotides align to TRBD1. CDR1 MNHNY and CDR2 SVGAGI come from the germline V gene (reference sequence). V trimming: 4 bases; J trimming: 2 bases; junction bases outside the gene matches: 5. This CDR3 is built from 15 residues. The CDR3 is CASSWSDRGNTEAFF. In DNA, the CDR3 is TGTGCCAGCAGTTGGTCGGACAGGGGAAACACTGAAGCTTTCTTT.

The genes are TRBV10-3 and TRBJ1-2, with 12 bases lining up with TRBD1. The V segment lost 3 bases and the J segment 4 bases; nucleotides outside the gene matches: 3. Germline lookup yields CDR1 ENHRY and CDR2 SYGVKD. The CDR3 loop spans 15 amino acids. CDR3 region: CAISDGTGGVYGYTF. The CDR3 DNA sequence: TGTGCCATCAGTGATGGGACAGGGGGCGTCTATGGCTACACCTTC.

The gene calls are TRBV4-3 and TRBJ2-1; D unclear. The CDR3 has 14 amino acids. Germline CDR1 and CDR2: LGHNA and YSLEER. Trimming pared 0 bases from V and 10 bases from J, leaving 13 bases between. The CDR3 sequence is CASSQENRNLEQFF. CDR3 nucleotides: TGCGCCAGCAGCCAAGAAAACCGGAACCTCGAGCAGTTCTTC.

J is TRBJ1-1 and V is TRBV18; no definite D call. The CDR3 covers 15 residues. With 3 bases removed from V and 2 bases from J, the gap between germline ends came to 13 bases. Germline V gene sequence: CDR1 KGHSH, CDR2 LQKENI. CDR3 DNA sequence: TGTGCCAGCTCACCTGCCGGGCTAGGAAACACTGAAGCTTTCTTT. Encoded protein: CASSPAGLGNTEAFF.

This sequence joins TRBV29-1 and TRBJ1-6; 7 bases match TRBD1. Germline V gene sequence: CDR1 SQVTM, CDR2 ANQGSEA. This CDR3 contains 14 residues. V trimming: 4 bases; J trimming: 4 bases; junction bases outside the gene matches: 4. The CDR3 DNA sequence: TGCAGCGTTGCAGAGGGACAGTATAATTCACCCCTCCACTTT. It encodes CSVAEGQYNSPLHF. The full variable domain, in which reference TRBV29-1 and TRBJ1-6 provide the parts outside the CDR3, is SAVISQKPSRDICQRGTSLTIQCQVDSQVTMMFWYRQQPGQSLTLIATANQGSEATYESGFVIDKFPISRPNLTFSTLTVSNMSPEDSSIYLCSVAEGQYNSPLHFGNGTRLTVT.

The V gene is TRBV19, the J gene TRBJ2-1, with D perhaps assigned TRBD1 or TRBD2 (6 bases each). The CDR3 sequence is 18 residues long. Trimming took off 5 bases at V and 2 bases at J, with 22 bases between the two ends. Germline loops: CDR1 LNHDA, CDR2 SQIVND (reference sequence). CDR3 amino acids: CASSSEGGLAATYNEQFF. The CDR3 DNA sequence: TGTGCCAGTAGTTCGGAAGGGGGGTTAGCGGCTACCTACAATGAGCAGTTCTTC.

The DNA of the CDR3 is TGTGCCACCAGTGATTTGTCGGCGGGAGGCTACAATGAGCAGTTCTTC. It codes for CATSDLSAGGYNEQFF. This rearrangement joins TRBV24-1 to TRBJ2-1, with 8 positions matching TRBD2. Germline-derived CDR1 and CDR2 are KGHDR and SFDVKD. The CDR3 has 16 amino acids. After removal of 0 bases from V and 3 bases from J, the junction contained 3 bases not matched to a gene.

The J gene is TRBJ1-3, the V gene TRBV4-3; no reliable D call. Trimming took 1 base from V and 4 from J, leaving 8 bases between them. Germline V CDR1 and CDR2: LGHNA, YSLEER. The CDR3 extends over 14 amino acids. CDR3 region: CASSQGTAGNTIYF. CDR3 in DNA: TGCGCCAGCAGCCAAGGAACAGCGGGAAACACCATATATTTT.

The chain uses TRBV9 and TRBJ1-2; 8 bases match TRBD1. The germline V gene has CDR1 SGDLS and CDR2 YYNGEE. The CDR3 loop spans 14 amino acids. J lost 6 bases, V lost 0 bases, and 4 bases had no gene match. The CDR3 is CASSVVTTGDGYTF. The CDR3 nucleotides are TGTGCCAGCAGCGTAGTTACGACAGGGGATGGCTACACCTTC.

This rearrangement joins TRBV28 to TRBJ2-5; D remains ambiguous. The V gene lost 1 base and the J gene lost 5 bases, with 8 bases spanning the gap. CDR1 and CDR2 (germline): MDHEN, SYDVKM. The CDR3 is 13 residues long. The CDR3 sequence is CASSLLALETQYF. In DNA, the CDR3 is TGTGCCAGCAGTTTATTGGCATTGGAGACCCAGTACTTC.

The J gene is TRBJ2-1, the V gene TRBV28, with 13 bases aligning to TRBD2. The CDR3 contains 13 residues. The junction had 6 bases not matched to a gene; V was cut back by 10 bases and J by 9 bases. Germline assignment: CDR1 MDHEN and CDR2 SYDVKM. The chain's CDR3 is CATRTSGSGEQFF. The CDR3 DNA reads TGTGCCACCAGGACTAGCGGGAGCGGTGAGCAGTTCTTC.

V usage is TRBV6-2 or TRBV6-3 and J usage is TRBJ2-2, with 12 bases aligning to TRBD2. Germline V gives CDR1 MNHEY, CDR2 SVGEGT. This CDR3 comprises 16 residues. The junction had 2 bases not matched to a gene; V was cut back by 2 bases and J by 4 bases. The CDR3 bases are TGTGCCAGCAGTTACCCGACTAGCGGGGGCACCGGGGAGCTGTTTTTT. Its translation: CASSYPTSGGTGELFF.

V is TRBV5-1 and J is TRBJ2-3; 8 bases line up with TRBD1. Germline values: CDR1 SGHRS, CDR2 YFSETQ. The CDR3 has 14 amino acids. V lost 2 bases to trimming and J lost 4 bases; unmatched junction nucleotides: 3. CDR3 loop: CASSLATGADTQYF. The DNA of the CDR3 is TGCGCCAGCAGCTTAGCGACAGGGGCAGATACGCAGTATTTT.